The entry below gives a single TCR beta chain sequence along with its context. What it binds is not known. This entry belongs to a study of post-analysis software for immune sequencing data. Whole-study context: The patients showed relapsing-remitting, secondary progressive and progressive-relapsing multiple sclerosis courses. Study-wide findings and caveats: Those with multiple sclerosis, the patient group, showed significantly lower normalized Chao1 diversity than controls. Comparison of patients with controls showed about 5 TRBV segments more frequent in patients, TRBV5-6, TRBV5-1 and TRBV20-1 among them.

Researchers reported that TCR beta cDNA libraries carried unique molecular identifiers. A population of 1 to 10 million T cells gave rise to a few hundred thousand cDNA molecules. TCRdb processed the PCR reads anew with MiXCR; each CDR3 protein has one entry. This table has more than 450,000 distinct CDR3 sequences, roughly two fifths appearing once. Trimming pared 1 base from V and 2 bases from J, leaving 9 bases between. Germline loops: CDR1 SGHTA, CDR2 FQGNSA. CDR3 length: 15 residues. This TCR was sampled from a girl aged 10-17 years with multiple sclerosis. The V and J genes are TRBV7-2 and TRBJ2-1; tentative D call: TRBD2 (5 bases). The material sequenced was blood. The CDR3 region is CASSLGAATYNEQFF. The CDR3 bases are TGTGCCAGCAGCTTAGGAGCGGCCACCTACAATGAGCAGTTCTTC.